These 30 T cell receptor beta chains were sequenced from one sample in a study of post-analysis software for immune sequencing data (dated by TCRdb to the mid-2010s). Results the study describes overall, beyond this receptor: Patients showed significantly higher frequencies than controls for roughly five TRBV segments, among them TRBV5-6, TRBV5-1 and TRBV20-1.

Their specific antigens are unknown. Library construction relied on PCR. The reads were generated on an Illumina HiSeq 2500. To reduce PCR and sequencing biases, unique molecular identifiers were built into the TCR beta cDNA libraries. TCRdb took the public reads, trimmed them with fastp at Q25, ran MiXCR for clone calling and kept in-frame beta chains. Each record represents a unique CDR3 protein, reported with the most common genes and DNA among its rows. The table for this sample lists approximately 730,000 distinct CDR3 sequences; 46% of them were counted only once. The ten top clones hold roughly 4.9% of the sample. The sample was blood. These receptors were collected from a girl between 5 and 17 years old with multiple sclerosis.

V gene TRBV10-3 combines with J gene TRBJ2-5, with D possibly being TRBD2 (7 bases). CDR3 length: 15 residues. V shed 3 bases and J shed 5 bases, with 16 bases lying between them. CDR1 and CDR2 (germline): ENHRY, SYGVKD. The CDR3 nucleotides read TGTGCCATCAGTGACCCCCGGGGGGCCGGGGAGACCCAGTACTTC. Amino acid sequence: CAISDPRGAGETQYF.

This chain connects TRBV10-3 to TRBJ2-7, with 9 bases fitting TRBD2. This CDR3 has 14 amino acids. V trimming: 7 bases; J trimming: 1 base; junction bases outside the gene matches: 5. Germline CDR1 ENHRY, CDR2 SYGVKD. In nucleotides, the CDR3 is TGTGCCATCAAACAGCGGGAGGATTCCTACGAGCAGTACTTC. This translates into CAIKQREDSYEQYF.

Many counts were recorded for this clonotype. The chain recombines TRBV6-2 or TRBV6-3 with TRBJ2-5; D might be TRBD1 (6 bases). The length of the CDR3 is 15 residues. Trimming shortened V by 2 bases and J by 2 bases, and 12 bases separated the two germline ends. Per germline, CDR1 MNHEY and CDR2 SVGEGT. In DNA, the CDR3 is TGTGCCAGCAGTTACGCCCGGACAGTTCAAGAGACCCAGTACTTC. This codes for CASSYARTVQETQYF.

The sample holds a few counts of this clonotype. Germline and junction disagree at one end, which may indicate a read error. V and J are TRBV7-2 and TRBJ2-1; a weak D match, TRBD2 (5 bases). CDR3 length: 15 residues. In germline, CDR1 is SGHTA, CDR2 FQGNSA. CDR3: CASSLVGGSSNEQFF. CDR3 coding DNA: TGTGCCAGCAGCTTAGTCGGCGGGTCCTCCAATGAGCAGTTCTTC.

This clonotype was detected a few times. The V and J genes are TRBV6-5 and TRBJ1-2, with 9 positions matching TRBD1. CDR3 length equals 13 residues. The trim removed 6 bases at V and 7 bases at J, leaving 6 bases unmatched. Germline assignment: CDR1 MNHEY and CDR2 SVGAGI. DNA of the CDR3: TGTGCCAGCAGCGGGGACAGGGATCGTGGCTACACCTTC. Amino acid sequence: CASSGDRDRGYTF.

In its sample, this clonotype was seen many times. The chain combines TRBV15 with TRBJ1-2, with 12 bases that match TRBD1. Germline V gene sequence: CDR1 LNHNV, CDR2 YYDKDF (reference sequence). J gave up 8 bases and V 0 bases, and 7 bases lay outside the gene matches. This CDR3 is 16 amino acids long. The chain's CDR3 is CATSRESRDRGRGYTF. DNA for the CDR3: TGTGCCACCAGCAGAGAATCCCGGGACAGGGGGCGCGGCTACACCTTC.

The chain joins TRBV7-2 to TRBJ1-1, with D perhaps matching TRBD1 (5 bases). Germline V lookup: CDR1 SGHTA, CDR2 FQGNSA. The V gene lost 0 bases and the J gene lost 7 bases, with 12 bases spanning the gap. CDR3 length: 14 residues. CDR3 bases: TGTGCCAGCAGCTTAGCACCCGTGCAGGGTGAAGCTTTCTTT. Its translation: CASSLAPVQGEAFF.

This clonotype was seen a few times. V is TRBV18 and J is TRBJ2-7; either TRBD1 or TRBD2 may supply D (5 bases each). Trimming cost V 0 bases and J 1 base, with 10 bases left between them. The CDR3 is 15 amino acids. Germline assignment: CDR1 KGHSH and CDR2 LQKENI. The CDR3 coding sequence is TGTGCCAGCTCACCACCGGGACGGACATCCTACGAGCAGTACTTC. As protein: CASSPPGRTSYEQYF.

This clonotype has only a few counts. The chain combines TRBV20-1 with TRBJ2-6; D might be TRBD1 (6 bases). The CDR3 has 18 amino acids. The germline gives CDR1 DFQATT, CDR2 SNEGSKA (reference sequence). Trimming shortened V by 6 bases and J by 0 bases, and 21 bases separated the two germline ends. CDR3 DNA: TGCAGTGCCAGAACCCCGGGACATTCGGGCTCTGGGGCCAACGTCCTGACTTTC. This translates into CSARTPGHSGSGANVLTF.

This chain connects TRBV20-1 to TRBJ2-7, with TRBD2 matching over 10 bases. Germline CDR1 DFQATT, CDR2 SNEGSKA (reference sequence). The CDR3 runs to 15 residues. J lost 0 bases, V lost 3 bases, and 5 bases had no gene match. In DNA, the CDR3 is TGCAGTGCTAGTCTATTAGCGGGAGGCTCCTACGAGCAGTACTTC. Protein sequence: CSASLLAGGSYEQYF.

This clonotype was counted between two and nine times. The chain recombines TRBV11-2 with TRBJ2-3; unclear D gene. Per the germline V gene, CDR1 is SGHAT and CDR2 is FQNNGV. V gave up 8 bases and J gave up 6 bases, with 9 bases separating them. The length of the CDR3 is 11 residues. CDR3 in DNA: TGTGCCAGCGGGATGGAGGATACGCAGTATTTT. It codes for CASGMEDTQYF.

This chain links TRBV20-1 with TRBJ2-3; D possibly corresponds to TRBD2 (6 bases). The CDR3 length is 12 residues. V lost 3 bases to trimming and J lost 6 bases, with 10 bases between them. The germline V gene encodes CDR1 DFQATT and CDR2 SNEGSKA (reference sequence). In DNA, the CDR3 is TGCAGTGCTAGCGGGAGCGACGATACGCAGTATTTT. It yields the protein CSASGSDDTQYF.

This rearrangement joins TRBV28 to TRBJ2-7, with D perhaps TRBD1 (6 bases). The V and J ends lost 6 bases and 1 base respectively, with 13 bases between them. The CDR3 contains 14 residues. The germline V gene encodes CDR1 MDHEN and CDR2 SYDVKM. The CDR3 DNA reads TGTGCCAGCAGGGGGACACCAAGTTCCTACGAGCAGTACTTC. It is translated as CASRGTPSSYEQYF.

V usage is TRBV24-1 and J usage is TRBJ2-5; D not resolved. The CDR3 sequence is 14 residues long. V was cut by 7 bases and J by 1 base, with 12 bases left in between. Germline V CDR1 and CDR2: KGHDR, SFDVKD. CDR3 DNA: TGTGCCACCAGGGATGACGACTTCCAAGAGACCCAGTACTTC. Amino acid sequence: CATRDDDFQETQYF.

The chain carries TRBV12-3 or TRBV12-4 and TRBJ2-1, with D hard to call. This CDR3 is built from 14 residues. V was shortened by 7 bases and J by 0 bases, with 10 bases between the two germline ends. This chain's CDR3 is CASNGPSSYNEQFF. In nucleotides, the CDR3 is TGTGCCAGCAACGGCCCGAGCTCCTACAATGAGCAGTTCTTC.

This chain connects TRBV10-3 to TRBJ1-2; a possible D gene is TRBD1 (5 bases). Germline assignment: CDR1 ENHRY and CDR2 SYGVKD. Between the trimmed V and J ends, which lost 0 bases and 6 bases, there was a span of 17 bases. The CDR3 consists of 16 residues. CDR3 amino acids: CAISESGRVVSDGYTF. The CDR3 DNA sequence: TGTGCCATCAGTGAGTCGGGCAGGGTCGTGTCAGATGGCTACACCTTC.

This chain links TRBV5-6 with TRBJ2-1; the D gene is possibly TRBD2 (6 bases). Germline V gene data show CDR1 as SGHDT and CDR2 as YYEEEE. V gave up 3 bases and J gave up 9 bases, with 7 bases separating them. This CDR3 is built from 11 residues. CDR3: CASSWTTEQFF. The CDR3 nucleotides are TGTGCCAGCAGCTGGACTACTGAGCAGTTCTTC.

In its sample, this clonotype was seen a few times. The V gene is TRBV5-1, the J gene TRBJ2-1; 8 bases are shared with TRBD1. V trimming: 4 bases; J trimming: 3 bases; junction bases outside the gene matches: 6. Germline-derived CDR1 and CDR2 are SGHRS and YFSETQ. The CDR3 totals 15 residues. The CDR3 loop reads CASSIGQGFYNEQFF. The CDR3 coding sequence is TGCGCCAGCAGCATTGGACAGGGTTTCTACAATGAGCAGTTCTTC.

A few counts support this clonotype. V is TRBV10-3 and J is TRBJ2-7, with 7 bases fitting TRBD2. V trimming: 8 bases; J trimming: 7 bases; junction bases outside the gene matches: 8. There are 12 residues in the CDR3. Germline V lookup: CDR1 ENHRY, CDR2 SYGVKD. The chain's CDR3 is CAIGAGTREQYF. DNA for the CDR3: TGTGCCATCGGAGCGGGGACGAGGGAGCAGTACTTC.

The chain has TRBV29-1 and TRBJ2-7; TRBD1 aligns across 12 bases. The J call could be wrong; TRBJ2-5 is a better fit for the DNA end. The CDR3 length is 13 residues. Germline values: CDR1 SQVTM, CDR2 ANQGSEA. CDR3 loop: CGGTGGAGETQYF. The CDR3 region has the DNA TGCGGCGGGACAGGGGGCGCGGGAGAGACCCAGTACTTC.

The chain employs TRBV4-1 and TRBJ2-5, with D unresolved. V lost 0 bases, J lost 5 bases, and 10 bases lay in between. Germline CDR1 MGHRA, CDR2 YSYEKL. This CDR3 is 14 amino acids long. The CDR3 bases are TGCGCCAGCAGCCAAGACGAGGTTGGGGAGACCCAGTACTTC. Amino acid sequence: CASSQDEVGETQYF.

V gene TRBV29-1 combines with J gene TRBJ1-1; 9 bases are shared with TRBD1. The trim removed 0 bases at V and 12 bases at J, leaving 5 bases unmatched. CDR1 is SQVTM, CDR2 ANQGSEA, per germline. The CDR3 covers 12 residues. DNA of the CDR3: TGCAGCGTTGAAGATTGGGACAGGGCAACTTTCTTT. It translates to CSVEDWDRATFF.

J is TRBJ2-7 and V is TRBV12-5, with 7 bases identical to TRBD2. V lost 7 bases to trimming and J lost 4 bases; unmatched junction nucleotides: 10. Germline V gene sequence: CDR1 LGHNT, CDR2 FRNRAP. The CDR3 is made up of 14 amino acids. The CDR3 spells CASAEKRGGYEQYF. The CDR3 DNA reads TGTGCTAGTGCCGAAAAGCGGGGAGGTTACGAGCAGTACTTC.

J is TRBJ2-7 and V is TRBV3-1; 8 nucleotides match TRBD1. Germline CDR1 reads LGHDT; CDR2 reads YNNKEL (reference sequence). The CDR3 has 16 residues. The junction had 13 bases not matched to a gene; V was cut back by 4 bases and J by 5 bases. CDR3 protein: CASSRSSPRGQNEQYF. The CDR3 region has the DNA TGTGCCAGCAGCCGATCGTCCCCCAGGGGGCAGAACGAGCAGTACTTC.

For this clonotype: No DNA is shown, since the ends of the CDR3 on it are uncertain; the CDR3 is the one TCRdb lists. The CDR3 protein is CASSLERERAYEQYF. This chain uses TRBV28 with TRBJ2-7; TRBD1, the table's D call, was not compared with the DNA. The germline V gene encodes CDR1 MDHEN and CDR2 SYDVKM. The CDR3 is 15 residues long, counting both termini.

The gene calls are TRBV6-1 and TRBJ2-3, with 8 bases fitting TRBD2. The CDR3 totals 15 residues. V lost 3 bases, J lost 7 bases, and 9 bases stayed unmatched. The germline CDR1 and CDR2 sequences are MNHNS and SASEGT. The CDR3 bases are TGTGCCAGCAGTGAGTGGCGGGGGGAACTACATACGCAGTATTTT. Protein product: CASSEWRGELHTQYF.

This clonotype was seen more than once but under ten times. The rearrangement links TRBV12-3 or TRBV12-4 to TRBJ2-1; D gene uncertain. Between the trimmed V and J ends, which lost 5 bases and 1 base, there was a span of 9 bases. The CDR3 extends over 14 amino acids. The CDR3 loop reads CASSPGPSYNEQFF. The CDR3 DNA reads TGTGCCAGCAGTCCTGGGCCATCCTACAATGAGCAGTTCTTC.

The chain carries TRBV4-2 and TRBJ2-7, with 10 bases that match TRBD2. There are 16 residues in the CDR3. V shed 1 base and J 0 bases; nucleotides not matched to a gene: 3. CDR1 is LGHNA and CDR2 is YNFKEQ in the germline V gene. The CDR3 coding sequence is TGTGCCAGCAGCCAAGCTAGCGGGGGTTCCTCCTACGAGCAGTACTTC. The encoded protein is CASSQASGGSSYEQYF.

The genes are TRBV27 and TRBJ2-4; TRBD1 is a possible D gene (5 bases). With 7 bases removed from V and 13 bases from J, the gap between germline ends came to 11 bases. Germline CDR1 is MNHEY and CDR2 is SMNVEV (reference sequence). CDR3 length equals 10 residues. The CDR3 nucleotides read TGTGCCAGCAACGATACAGGACAGTACTTC. This translates into CASNDTGQYF.

The CDR3 sequence is CASSLAIAAGGRNEQFF. The CDR3 bases are TGTGCCAGCAGTTTAGCGATTGCAGCGGGAGGGCGGAATGAGCAGTTCTTC. V and J are TRBV12-3 or TRBV12-4 and TRBJ2-1, with TRBD2 identical over 10 bases. The CDR3 has 17 amino acids. The V and J ends lost 0 bases and 7 bases, in that order; junction bases with no gene match: 9.